The rows below give T cell receptor beta chains drawn from one sample of a study of blood T cells in healthy people across ages. In TCRdb, the 5' RACE reads were re-called with MiXCR into one record per CDR3 protein. The sample includes about 930,000 distinct CDR3 sequences, under 35% seen only once; the top ten take 9.5% to 13%. This sample was also put to use in a study of T cells of mothers and their children.

What was sequenced was blood. Every receptor here comes from a middle-aged woman in good health. Each CDR3 is given with its conserved first and last residue. A D gene is named only where the DNA matches it firmly. Rows give clone size only sometimes, using once, few, many, or a class for an expanded clone.

TRBV5-1	few	.	TRBJ1-1	TGCGCCAGCAGCAAAGAGAACACTGAAGCTTTCTTT	CASSKENTEAFF
TRBV20-1	few	TRBD2	TRBJ2-5	TGCAGTGCTAGCCCCGACATAGCGGGGGGGCGCAATGAGCAGTACTTC	CSASPDIAGGRNEQYF
TRBV3-1	few	TRBD2	TRBJ2-7	TGTGCCAGCAGCCAAGATTCCCCAACTAGCGGGGAAGGCTACGAGCAGTACTTC	CASSQDSPTSGEGYEQYF
TRBV28	.	TRBD1	TRBJ1-5	TGTGCCAGCAGTTTTCTGGGACAGGTAGGCAATCAGCCCCAGCATTTT	CASSFLGQVGNQPQHF
TRBV7-2	.	.	TRBJ1-4	TGTGCCAGCAGCCCCGGACCCACTCCTAGTGAAAAACTGTTTTTT	CASSPGPTPSEKLFF
TRBV7-8	many	.	TRBJ2-5	TGTGCCAGCAGCTTAGGGGCGGGGAACCAAGAGACCCAGTACTTC	CASSLGAGNQETQYF
TRBV28	few	TRBD1	TRBJ1-2	TGTGCCAGCAGAACCGGGACAGCAAACTATGACTACACCTTC	CASRTGTANYDYTF
TRBV5-5	few	TRBD1	TRBJ1-1	TGTGCCAGCAGAGAGACAGGGATTACTGAAGCTTTCTTT	CASRETGITEAFF
TRBV6-1	few	.	TRBJ1-1	TGTGCCAGCAGTGAAGGGGGAGGGGGGAGTTTGATGAACACTGAAGCTTTCTTT	CASSEGGGGSLMNTEAFF
TRBV4-3	few	.	TRBJ2-1	TGCGCCAGCAGCCAAGCGGTGTGGGAGCGGGTAGGACACAATGAGCAGTTCTTC	CASSQAVWERVGHNEQFF
TRBV2	many	.	TRBJ2-4	TGTGCCAGCAGCTCCAACTTAGCCAAAAACATTCAGTACTTC	CASSSNLAKNIQYF
TRBV7-2	many	TRBD1	TRBJ1-4	TGTGCCAGCAGCTTACAGGCAGGGGGAAATGAAAAACTGTTTTTT	CASSLQAGGNEKLFF
TRBV11-2	.	TRBD2	TRBJ2-3	TGTGCCAGCAGCCACGGGGCTAGCGGGGGATACCTTAGCACAGATACGCAGTATTTT	CASSHGASGGYLSTDTQYF
TRBV7-2	.	.	TRBJ2-2	TGTGCCAGCAGCTTAGGCAGGGTGGACACCGGGGAGCTGTTTTTT	CASSLGRVDTGELFF
TRBV28	many	TRBD2	TRBJ2-3	TGTGCCAGCAGTCTCGGGACTAGCGGGGGGTTCTTCACAGATACGCAGTATTTT	CASSLGTSGGFFTDTQYF
TRBV14	once	.	TRBJ2-7	TGTGCCAGCAGCCAAGCCCTAGGGGTTGACTACGAGCAGTACTTC	CASSQALGVDYEQYF
TRBV6-6	.	TRBD1	TRBJ2-2	TGTGCCAGCACCCAGGGGGACACTTGGAACACCGGGGAGCTGTTTTTT	CASTQGDTWNTGELFF
TRBV20-1	many	TRBD1	TRBJ1-2	TGCAGTGCAGACCGGGACAGCCTTCTTAACTATGGCTACACCTTC	CSADRDSLLNYGYTF
TRBV28	once	.	TRBJ2-5	TGTGCCAGCAGTCCCCAGGGTAGAAAGGAGACCCAGTACTTC	CASSPQGRKETQYF